A selection of T cell receptor beta chains follows, all from one sample in a study of prognosis after radiotherapy for stage I lung cancer. TCRdb reprocessed the multiplex PCR reads with MiXCR, giving one entry per CDR3 protein. The table has over 45,000 distinct CDR3 sequences, approximately 25% seen once. The sequences come from PBMCs, collected before or after stereotactic body radiation therapy (not recorded which). These receptors were taken from a donor aged 50 or older with non-small cell lung cancer. Both conserved end residues are part of each CDR3. A D gene is named only where the DNA matches it firmly. A row's size may be missing; if present it is once, few, many or a size class.

>TRBJ2-3|.|many|TRBV11-3
TGTGCCAGCAGCGTACGATACACAGGGTATAATACGCAGTATTTT
CASSVRYTGYNTQYF
>TRBJ1-4|.|many|TRBV30
TGTGCCTGGAAGGCGCAGGGGATAGCTAATGAAAAACTGTTTTTT
CAWKAQGIANEKLFF
>TRBJ1-5|TRBD1|many|TRBV12-3/TRBV12-4
TGTGCCAGCAGGGGGACAGGGGGAGGCAATCAGCCCCAGCATTTT
CASRGTGGGNQPQHF
>TRBJ2-7|TRBD1|many|TRBV27
TGTGCCAGCAGCACCGCGACAGGGGGCTTTGAGCAGTACTTC
CASSTATGGFEQYF
>TRBJ2-5|.|many|TRBV19
TGTGCCAGTAGTATACAGTTGGGAGAGACCCAGTACTTC
CASSIQLGETQYF
>TRBJ1-2|.|.|TRBV6-4
TGTGCCAGCATCTTAACAGGGCTGGGTGCCGGCTACACCTTC
CASILTGLGAGYTF
>TRBJ2-7|TRBD1|many|TRBV7-9
TGTGCCAGCAGCTTAGGGACAGGAGTAATCTCCTACGAGCAGTACTTC
CASSLGTGVISYEQYF
>TRBJ1-2|TRBD1|many|TRBV9
TGTGCCAGCAGCGAAAGAGGAGGGGGCTCGGATTATGGCTACACCTTC
CASSERGGGSDYGYTF
>TRBJ2-3|.|many|TRBV30
TGTGCCTGGAGTCAAGGCCAGGGGATCACAGATACGCAGTATTTT
CAWSQGQGITDTQYF
>TRBJ1-5|TRBD1|.|TRBV6-2/TRBV6-3
TGTGCCAGGAGTTACTACAGGGGAGATCAGCCCAAGCATTTT
CARSYYRGDQPKHF
>TRBJ1-6|TRBD1|.|TRBV5-8
TGTGCCAGAAGCCGGACAGGGAGCTCCTATAATTCACCCATCCACTTT
CARSRTGSSYNSPIHF
>TRBJ2-3|TRBD2|many|TRBV20-1
TGCAGTGCTAGAGTGCCTAGCGGGCGTATGGGAGATACGCAGTATTTT
CSARVPSGRMGDTQYF
>TRBJ2-3|TRBD2|.|TRBV3-1
TGTGCCAGCAGCCAAGATAAGGCCCAGCGGGGGGGCACAGATACGCAGTATTTT
CASSQDKAQRGGTDTQYF
>TRBJ1-1|.|.|TRBV5-1
TGCGCCAGCAGGCCGGATCCAGACCTAATGAACACTGAAGCTTTCTTT
CASRPDPDLMNTEAFF
>TRBJ2-3|.|many|TRBV7-7
TGTGCTAGCAGCCGGCTCACTAGCACAGATACGCAGTATTTT
CASSRLTSTDTQYF
>TRBJ1-1|.|many|TRBV7-3
TGTGCCAGCAGCCGCGCCGGGCGAACTGAAGCTTTCTTT
CASSRAGRTEAFF
>TRBJ1-2|.|many|TRBV6-2/TRBV6-3
TGTGCCAGCAGTTCCGCCCGGGCCTCAAAAGGCTACACCTTC
CASSSARASKGYTF
>TRBJ2-5|TRBD1|.|TRBV2
TGTGCCAGCAGGGGACAGATCGGGAAGACCCTGTACTTC
CASRGQIGKTLYF
>TRBJ1-1|.|many|TRBV10-3
TGTGCCATCAGTGATGGCCAATCGAACACTGAAGCTTTCTTT
CAISDGQSNTEAFF
>TRBJ1-2|TRBD1|many|TRBV7-9
TGTGCCAGCAGCTCGGGACAGGTTAACTATGGCTACACCTTC
CASSSGQVNYGYTF
>TRBJ2-5|.|many|TRBV5-5
TGTGCCAGCAGCTTGGGGCAACGGGAGACCCAGTACTTC
CASSLGQRETQYF
>TRBJ2-3|TRBD1|many|TRBV5-1
TGCGCCAGCAGCAATACAGGGGATCACACAGATACGCAGTATTTT
CASSNTGDHTDTQYF
>TRBJ2-3|TRBD2|many|TRBV20-1
TGCAGTGCTAGAGATTACGGCGGGGGAGCCGGGGATACGCAGTATTTT
CSARDYGGGAGDTQYF
>TRBJ2-1|TRBD2|many|TRBV20-1
TGCAGTGCTAGAGATTTGGCGGGGGGGATAGATGAGCAGTTCTTC
CSARDLAGGIDEQFF
>TRBJ1-5|.|many|TRBV6-1
TGTGCCAGCAAGTGGGGGCAAGGCAATCAGCCCCAGCATTTT
CASKWGQGNQPQHF
>TRBJ1-3|.|many|TRBV28
TGTGCCAGCAGTAAGACAGGACTCTCTGGAAACACCATATATTTT
CASSKTGLSGNTIYF
>TRBJ1-1|.|.|TRBV3-1
TGTGCCAGCAGCCAAGGTCGCACCGGAGCTTTCTTT
CASSQGRTGAFF
>TRBJ1-6|TRBD1|many|TRBV4-1
TGCGCCAGCAGACCGGACAGGGGGGCAGCCCTCCACTTT
CASRPDRGAALHF
>TRBJ1-3|.|many|TRBV28
TGTGCCAGCAGTCTATCCGGGACCTTCTCTGGAAACACCATATATTTT
CASSLSGTFSGNTIYF
>TRBJ1-2|TRBD1|many|TRBV6-1
TGTGCCAGCATCTCAGGGACAGCTCCCTATGGCTACACCTTC
CASISGTAPYGYTF
>TRBJ2-1|TRBD2|many|TRBV12-3/TRBV12-4
TGTGCCAGCAGTTTGATCGGGGGGTCCTACAATGAGCAGTTCTTC
CASSLIGGSYNEQFF
>TRBJ2-2|.|many|TRBV5-1
TGCGCCAGCAGTCTTCTAGCGACAGGCGGGGAGCTGTTTTTT
CASSLLATGGELFF
>TRBJ2-1|.|.|TRBV3-1
TGTGCCAGCAGCCAAGATCTGGCTAGCTGGGGGCAAGATGAGCAGTTCTTC
CASSQDLASWGQDEQFF
>TRBJ1-2|.|many|TRBV7-9
TGTGCCAGCAGCCCCGCCAGGGGAAATTATGGCTACACCTTC
CASSPARGNYGYTF
>TRBJ2-5|TRBD2|many|TRBV6-1
TGTGCCAGCAGAAGGACTAGTGGAGAGACCCAGTACTTC
CASRRTSGETQYF
>TRBJ1-4|.|many|TRBV30
TGTGCCTGGAGTACAGGGACTAATGAAAAACTGTTTTTT
CAWSTGTNEKLFF
>TRBJ2-7|.|many|TRBV13
TGTGCCAGCAGTTCCTCGGGCGCACGCTTTTACGAGCAGTACTTC
CASSSSGARFYEQYF
>TRBJ2-7|.|.|TRBV30
TGTGCCTGGAGTGTCCGAGACATGGTTACCTACAACGAGCAGTACTTC
CAWSVRDMVTYNEQYF
>TRBJ1-4|TRBD1|many|TRBV5-1
TGCGCCAGCAGCCCCGGGACAGCGACTAATGAAAAACTGTTTTTT
CASSPGTATNEKLFF
>TRBJ2-2|.|many|TRBV9
TGTGCCAGCAGCGCCCAAACCCGCGGGGAGCTGTTTTTT
CASSAQTRGELFF
>TRBJ1-6|TRBD1|.|TRBV7-6
TGTGCCAGCAGCCCCCGCGGGGCAGGGGGGGGGAATTCACCCATCCACTTT
CASSPRGAGGGNSPIHF
>TRBJ1-1|.|many|TRBV11-2
TGTGCCAGCAGCTTAGCTCTCTTAATGAACACTGAAGCTTTCTTT
CASSLALLMNTEAFF
>TRBJ1-2|.|many|TRBV5-4
TGTGCCAGCAGCTTGGGTGCAAGTCAAGAAAACTATGGCTACACCTTC
CASSLGASQENYGYTF
>TRBJ2-7|.|many|TRBV5-1
TGCGCCAGCAGCTTGGAAGCACGATTCTACGAGCAGTACTTC
CASSLEARFYEQYF
>TRBJ2-1|TRBD1|many|TRBV7-6
TGTGCCAGCAGCTTAGGAGGACAGGGGAGAGATGAGCAGTTCTTC
CASSLGGQGRDEQFF
>TRBJ2-7|TRBD2|many|TRBV29-1
TGCAGCGTTGTAGTGGGGGGGTCCTACGAGCAGTACTTC
CSVVVGGSYEQYF
>TRBJ1-5|TRBD1|many|TRBV6-2/TRBV6-3
TGTGCCAGCAGAATACAGTGGACAGGGGGTTTTGAGCCCCAGCATTTT
CASRIQWTGGFEPQHF
>TRBJ2-1|TRBD2|many|TRBV4-1
TGCGCCAGCAGCCAAGATCATAGCGGGGTCTACAATGAGCAGTTCTTC
CASSQDHSGVYNEQFF
>TRBJ1-2|TRBD1|many|TRBV19
TGTGCCAGTAGTATAGAGACAGGGGCCGGAACCGGACTCGGGGGCTACACCTTC
CASSIETGAGTGLGGYTF
>TRBJ1-4|.|.|TRBV19
TGTGAAAGCAGAAAAGTCCTAACAGGGGAAAAACTGTTTTTT
CESRKVLTGEKLFF
>TRBJ2-6|TRBD1|many|TRBV12-3/TRBV12-4
TGTGCCAGCAGTCGGACAGGCAGCTCTGGGGCCAACGTCCTGACTTTC
CASSRTGSSGANVLTF
>TRBJ2-5|.|many|TRBV6-2/TRBV6-3
TGTGCCAGCAGTGAAAGAGGAGCTTCGGAGACCCAGTACTTC
CASSERGASETQYF
>TRBJ1-1|.|many|TRBV7-9
TGTGCCAGCAGCTTAGGCGTCGGGGGAAACACTGAAGCTTTCTTT
CASSLGVGGNTEAFF
>TRBJ2-1|.|many|TRBV20-1
TGCAGTGCTAGAGGCCCTACAGGGAGGTACAATGAGCAGTTCTTC
CSARGPTGRYNEQFF
>TRBJ2-3|.|many|TRBV24-1
TGTGCCACCAGTGACTCGAACACAGATACGCAGTATTTT
CATSDSNTDTQYF
>TRBJ2-5|.|many|TRBV11-2
TGTGCCAGCAGCCCCCCCGGGACGCAAGAGACCCAGTACTTC
CASSPPGTQETQYF
>TRBJ1-5|TRBD1|many|TRBV12-3/TRBV12-4
TGTGCCAGCAGTTTCGGGACAGGGGGCGCGAAGCCCCAGCATTTT
CASSFGTGGAKPQHF
>TRBJ1-1|.|few|TRBV29-1
TGCAGCGTTCTCCTAGAGAACACTGAAGCTTTCTTT
CSVLLENTEAFF
>TRBJ2-1|.|many|TRBV27
TGTGCCAGCAGCCCATCCCGCTCCTACAATGAGCAGTTCTTC
CASSPSRSYNEQFF